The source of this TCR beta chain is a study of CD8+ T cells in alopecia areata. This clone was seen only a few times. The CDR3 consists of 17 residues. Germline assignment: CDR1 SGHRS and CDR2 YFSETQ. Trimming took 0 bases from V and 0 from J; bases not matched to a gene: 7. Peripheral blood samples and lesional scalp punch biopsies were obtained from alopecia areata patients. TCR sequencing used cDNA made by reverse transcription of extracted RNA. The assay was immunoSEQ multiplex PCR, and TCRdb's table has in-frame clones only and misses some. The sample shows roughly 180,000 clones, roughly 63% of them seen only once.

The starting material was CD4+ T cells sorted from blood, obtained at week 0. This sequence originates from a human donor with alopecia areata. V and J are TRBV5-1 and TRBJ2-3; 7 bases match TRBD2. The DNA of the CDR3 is TGCGCCAGCAGCTTGGTGGCTAGCGGATCAAGCACAGATACGCAGTATTTT. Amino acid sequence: CASSLVASGSSTDTQYF.